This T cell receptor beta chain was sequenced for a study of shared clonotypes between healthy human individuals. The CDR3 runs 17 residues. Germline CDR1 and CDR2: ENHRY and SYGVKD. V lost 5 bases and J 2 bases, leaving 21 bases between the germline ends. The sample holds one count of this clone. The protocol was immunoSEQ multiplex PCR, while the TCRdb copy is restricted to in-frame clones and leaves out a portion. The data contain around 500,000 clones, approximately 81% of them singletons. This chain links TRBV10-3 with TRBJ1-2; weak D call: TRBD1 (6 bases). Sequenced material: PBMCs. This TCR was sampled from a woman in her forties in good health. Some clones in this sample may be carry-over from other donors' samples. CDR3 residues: CAISPQGLANQNYGYTF. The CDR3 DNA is TGTGCCATCAGTCCTCAGGGGCTAGCTAATCAAAACTATGGCTACACCTTC.